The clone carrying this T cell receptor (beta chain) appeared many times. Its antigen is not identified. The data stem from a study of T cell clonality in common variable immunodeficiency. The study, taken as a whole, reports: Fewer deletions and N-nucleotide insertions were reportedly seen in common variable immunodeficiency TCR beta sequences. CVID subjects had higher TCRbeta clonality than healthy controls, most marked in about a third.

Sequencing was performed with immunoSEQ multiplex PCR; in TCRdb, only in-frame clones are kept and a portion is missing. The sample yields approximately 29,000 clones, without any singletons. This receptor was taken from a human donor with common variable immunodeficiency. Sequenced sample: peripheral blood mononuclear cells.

The covered CDR3 bases are TGTGCCAGTAGTCCACTCCCATTTATGGACATT. Translating gives CASSPLPFMDI. The whole CDR3 is CASSPLPFMDIQYF. V is TRBV19 and J is TRBJ2-4; D remains unclear. Coverage ceases 3 residues before the CDR3 finishes, and the germline J gene fills in the end. V lost 5 bases and J 8 bases, leaving 16 bases between the germline ends. Germline V CDR1 and CDR2: LNHDA, SQIVND (reference sequence). The CDR3 is made up of 14 amino acids.